This record covers a single T cell receptor beta chain. At the DNA level, this CDR3 is encoded by other sequences in the same sample as well. The J segment lost 6 bases and the V segment lost 4 bases, leaving 6 bases of the junction unmatched. The V gene's germline CDR1 is LGHDT and CDR2 YNNKEL (reference sequence). The length of the CDR3 is 15 residues. This sample is part of a study of blood T cell repertoires in COVID-19. Study details: The United States, Italy and Spain supplied acute and convalescent COVID-19 samples. T cells, B-cell-depleted T cells, or PBMCs supplied cDNA or gDNA.

In the authors' workflow: Reference gene primer amplification yielded estimated nucleated cell counts. Assay used: immunoSEQ multiplex PCR; TCRdb lists only in-frame clones, some missing. Clonal size and the V and J genes are those of that table, whereas D and trimming came from the DNA. This sample has 150,000 to 200,000 clones, with nearly 90% found just once. The sequenced sample was peripheral blood. This chain uses TRBV3-1 (or the pseudogene TRBV3-2) with TRBJ2-1, with 10 bases lining up with TRBD2. The clonotype originates from a man aged 55 to 70 with active or convalescent COVID-19. Written as DNA, the CDR3 is TGTGCCAGCAGCCCCCTAGCGGGGGTGGGCAATGAGCAGTTCTTC. Protein: CASSPLAGVGNEQFF.